The 17 T cell receptor beta chains presented below share a single source sample, sequenced in a study of T cells expressing NK-cell markers. TCRdb derives one entry per CDR3 protein from the 5' RACE reads, leaving out DNA. The sample table sets out approximately 420,000 distinct CDR3 sequences. Material for sequencing was blood T cells: a sorted CD56 or NKG2C T cell subset, CD4+ or CD8+ T cells, or bulk PBMC T cells (not recorded which). Receptor source: a woman in her forties or fifties in good health.

CDR3 sequence: CSVLGNLNTEAFF. The chain couples TRBV29-1 to TRBJ1-1. Germline CDR1 and CDR2: SQVTM and ANQGSEA. The CDR3 is made up of 13 amino acids.

The CDR3 is CASSSTGGGSYEQYF. The chain joins TRBV18 to TRBJ2-7; TCRdb's D gene call, TRBD1, goes unchecked for lack of DNA. The V gene's germline CDR1 is KGHSH and CDR2 LQKENI. This CDR3 has 15 residues.

The J gene is TRBJ1-1, the V gene TRBV18; the TCRdb D gene call, TRBD1, has no DNA to confirm it. CDR3 length equals 14 residues. Germline V gives CDR1 KGHSH, CDR2 LQKENI. CDR3: CASSQTQGNAEAFF.

The chain links TRBV3-1 to TRBJ2-5; TCRdb's assignment of TRBD2 cannot be checked, as there is no DNA. The V gene's germline CDR1 is LGHDT and CDR2 YNNKEL (reference sequence). This CDR3 has 17 residues. CDR3 region: CASSQDSGRPPWETQYF.

The chain has TRBV29-1 and TRBJ2-1; TCRdb's D call, TRBD2, is unchecked because there is no DNA. Germline-derived CDR1 and CDR2 are SQVTM and ANQGSEA. The CDR3 is 15 residues long. The CDR3 region is CSVGIAGVSYNEQFF.

The V gene is TRBV18, the J gene TRBJ2-7; TCRdb indicates TRBD2, and absent DNA this call remains unverified. This CDR3 has 17 amino acids. The germline gives CDR1 KGHSH, CDR2 LQKENI. Here the CDR3 reads CASSPGTTSGSSYEQYF. Full variable domain (remainder filled in from reference TRBV18 and TRBJ2-7): NAGVMQNPRHLVRRRGQEARLRCSPMKGHSHVYWYRQLPEEGLKFMVYLQKENIIDESGMPKERFSAEFPKEGPSILRIQQVVRGDSAAYFCASSPGTTSGSSYEQYFGPGTRLTVT.

V is TRBV27 and J is TRBJ2-1; lacking DNA, the TRBD2 call made by TCRdb goes unchecked. Germline V gene lookup returns CDR1 MNHEY and CDR2 SMNVEV (reference sequence). CDR3 size: 13 residues. The CDR3 region is CASRPGGYNEQFF.

V gene TRBV24-1 combines with J gene TRBJ2-1; TCRdb gives TRBD1 as the D gene, but with no DNA this cannot be confirmed. Germline V gene lookup returns CDR1 KGHDR and CDR2 SFDVKD. The CDR3 has 12 residues. The CDR3 loop reads CATSGAPDEQFF.

The V and J genes are TRBV2 and TRBJ2-1; TCRdb names TRBD1, which stays unverified in the absence of DNA. This CDR3 has 16 residues. The germline CDR1 and CDR2 sequences are SNHLY and FYNNEI. The CDR3 reads CASITRQGGLESEQFF.

This chain joins TRBV20-1 and TRBJ1-1. The length of the CDR3 is 13 residues. Germline V lookup: CDR1 DFQATT, CDR2 SNEGSKA (reference sequence). CDR3 residues: CSAFFRTNTEAFF.

The chain has TRBV27 and TRBJ2-2. The CDR3 spans 13 residues. The germline CDR1 and CDR2 sequences are MNHEY and SMNVEV (reference sequence). The CDR3 sequence: CASGQTNTGELFF.

The chain employs TRBV11-3 and TRBJ2-1; the TRBD1 assignment by TCRdb is unverifiable without DNA. From germline, CDR1 is SGHNT and CDR2 YENEEA. The CDR3 covers 18 residues. CDR3 in amino acids: CASSLIGVGGRSYNEQFF.

The chain couples TRBV5-6 to TRBJ2-1. Germline V gives CDR1 SGHDT, CDR2 YYEEEE. The CDR3 runs 15 residues. CDR3 protein: CASSGPRLALNEQFF. Full variable domain (remainder filled in from reference TRBV5-6 and TRBJ2-1): DAGVTQSPTHLIKTRGQQVTLRCSPKSGHDTVSWYQQALGQGPQFIFQYYEEEERQRGNFPDRFSGHQFPNYSSELNVNALLLGDSALYLCASSGPRLALNEQFFGPGTRLTVL.

The chain uses TRBV15 and TRBJ1-2; absent DNA, TCRdb's TRBD1 call cannot be checked. CDR1 and CDR2 from the germline V gene are LNHNV and YYDKDF (reference sequence). This CDR3 comprises 13 residues. The CDR3 is CATSNHGTIPYTF.

V usage is TRBV12-3 or TRBV12-4 and J usage is TRBJ2-3. CDR3 length: 15 amino acids. CDR3 region: CASSSSLDGTDTQYF.

The chain joins TRBV10-3 to TRBJ1-1. The CDR3 is 13 residues long. Germline V CDR1 and CDR2: ENHRY, SYGVKD. This CDR3 reads CAINGGMNTEAFF.

The chain employs TRBV20-1 and TRBJ2-3; no DNA is available, so the TRBD1 call from TCRdb remains unchecked. Germline CDR1 reads DFQATT; CDR2 reads SNEGSKA (reference sequence). This CDR3 has 14 residues. CDR3 sequence reads: CSARSPGNTDTQYF.